This T cell receptor beta chain originates from a study of blood T cell repertoires in COVID-19. Study summary: Spain, Italy and the United States supplied samples that represented acute and convalescent COVID-19.

Individuals aged roughly 18 to 95 years were recruited from about two dozen US areas. Participants had their cohort set by participant-reported clinical history. This clone was seen a single time. As originally analysed: Nucleated cell number was recorded as an estimate derived from reference gene primer amplification. The data were produced by immunoSEQ multiplex PCR, yet TCRdb's version contains in-frame clones alone and is incomplete. That table supplies the V and J calls and clone size; D and trimming were determined from the DNA. The table lists some 220,000 clones, roughly 90% of them singletons. This TCR was recovered from a woman aged 40 to 50 with acute COVID-19. The sequenced sample consisted of PBMCs or T cells enriched from blood (not recorded which).

CDR3 protein: CASSQGGTGGFDEQFF. CDR3 in DNA: TGTGCCAGCAGCCAAGGCGGGACAGGGGGCTTCGATGAGCAGTTCTTC. The gene calls are TRBV14 and TRBJ2-1; 12 nucleotides match TRBD1. Germline V gene sequence: CDR1 SGHDN, CDR2 FVKESK. V dropped 1 base and J dropped 8; count of bases not matched to a gene: 6. The CDR3 loop spans 16 amino acids.